The 23 T cell receptor beta chains in this list originate from one sample, sequenced in a study of CD8 T cells in Susac syndrome. When the RNA was reverse transcribed, random hexamers were used with an input of about 0.45 to 1 ug. TCRdb reanalysed the immunoSEQ multiplex PCR reads using MiXCR and keeps one entry per CDR3 protein. The sample lists over 350,000 distinct CDR3 sequences, around 83% occurring once. The sequenced sample consisted of CD8+ T cells from PBMCs. Receptor source: a human donor with multiple sclerosis.

This rearrangement joins TRBV19 to TRBJ2-7; no reliable D call. The germline V and J ends were trimmed by 5 bases and 1 base, with 9 bases remaining between them. The germline V gene encodes CDR1 LNHDA and CDR2 SQIVND (reference sequence). CDR3 size: 13 residues. The chain's CDR3 is CASSYAGSYEQYF. CDR3 DNA sequence: TGTGCCAGTAGTTATGCAGGTTCCTACGAGCAGTACTTC.

The gene calls are TRBV19 and TRBJ2-3, with D tentatively TRBD1 or TRBD2 (6 bases each). The CDR3 is 14 residues long. Germline CDR1 and CDR2: LNHDA and SQIVND (reference sequence). Deletions cut 5 bases from V and 5 bases from J, with 14 bases between. Here the CDR3 DNA reads TGTGCCAGTAGTCCCAGGGGACTGGTAGATACGCAGTATTTT. Protein sequence: CASSPRGLVDTQYF.

The rearrangement joins TRBV6-1 to TRBJ2-6; D is undetermined. V lost 5 bases and J 0 bases, leaving 23 bases between the germline ends. This CDR3 is 20 amino acids long. Germline V gives CDR1 MNHNS, CDR2 SASEGT. The CDR3 spells CASSRGVVLFEYSGANVLTF. The CDR3 DNA reads as TGTGCCAGCAGTCGTGGGGTGGTCCTTTTCGAATACTCTGGGGCCAACGTCCTGACTTTC.

The chain joins TRBV6-1 to TRBJ1-1; weak D call: TRBD1 (6 bases). This CDR3 comprises 15 residues. Between the trimmed V and J ends, which lost 6 bases and 5 bases, there was a span of 19 bases. Germline CDR1 is MNHNS and CDR2 is SASEGT. The CDR3 coding sequence is TGTGCCAGCAGGCCCTGGGACACAGAAGGGACTGAAGCTTTCTTT. It codes for CASRPWDTEGTEAFF.

The chain couples TRBV6-2 or TRBV6-3 to TRBJ1-5; D remains ambiguous. This CDR3 region has 16 residues. Trimming took 0 bases from V and 2 from J, leaving 11 bases between them. Germline V lookup: CDR1 MNHEY, CDR2 SVGEGT. DNA of the CDR3: TGTGCCAGCAGTTACTCAGGACCTGGGGGCAATCAGCCCCAGCATTTT. Amino acids: CASSYSGPGGNQPQHF.

The J gene is TRBJ1-5, the V gene TRBV7-8; 11 bases are shared with TRBD1. Germline V gene sequence: CDR1 SGHVS, CDR2 FQNEAQ. This CDR3 is 15 amino acids long. V shed 4 bases, J shed 8 bases, and the junction held 7 bases outside the gene matches. CDR3 in DNA: TGTGCCAGCAGCTCCCCGGGACAGGGGGTAGAGCCCCAGCATTTT. Its protein product is CASSSPGQGVEPQHF.

The CDR3 spells CSAPDGDYEQYF. CDR3 bases: TGCAGTGCTCCGGACGGCGACTACGAGCAGTACTTC. The chain recombines TRBV20-1 with TRBJ2-7; the D is unclear. With 5 bases removed from V and 3 bases from J, the gap between germline ends came to 11 bases. This CDR3 comprises 12 residues. Germline values: CDR1 DFQATT, CDR2 SNEGSKA (reference sequence).

The chain links TRBV6-5 to TRBJ2-2, with D possibly matching TRBD1 (6 bases). Trimming removed 2 bases at V and 7 bases at J, with 20 bases between. The germline CDR1 and CDR2 sequences are MNHEY and SVGAGI. The CDR3 extends over 17 amino acids. CDR3 residues: CASSYTAQGLIRGELFF. CDR3 DNA: TGTGCCAGCAGTTACACGGCTCAGGGGTTAATCCGCGGGGAGCTGTTTTTT.

The chain recombines TRBV3-1 with TRBJ2-1, with 7 nucleotides matching TRBD2. The V gene end was trimmed by 4 bases and the J gene end by 7 bases; junction bases not matched to a gene: 13. Germline CDR1 and CDR2: LGHDT and YNNKEL (reference sequence). The CDR3 has 16 residues. CDR3 sequence reads: CASSPPASGLSNEQFF. The CDR3 DNA reads as TGTGCCAGCAGCCCCCCGGCTAGCGGTTTATCGAATGAGCAGTTCTTC.

The chain combines TRBV7-9 with TRBJ2-5; unclear D gene. The CDR3 runs 15 residues. The V end lost 0 bases, the J end lost 5 bases, and 13 bases lay between the germline ends. Germline-derived CDR1 and CDR2 are SEHNR and FQNEAQ (reference sequence). The CDR3 nucleotides read TGTGCCAGCAGCTTAGCAGACGCTACGGATGAGACCCAGTACTTC. It codes for CASSLADATDETQYF.

The J gene is TRBJ2-7, the V gene TRBV6-5; TRBD1 matches at 10 bases. Germline values: CDR1 MNHEY, CDR2 SVGAGI. The CDR3 length is 14 residues. The trim removed 7 bases at V and 3 bases at J, leaving 6 bases unmatched. The CDR3 reads CASKPGQGNYEQYF. As DNA, the CDR3 is TGTGCCAGCAAGCCGGGACAGGGGAACTACGAGCAGTACTTC.

The chain couples TRBV4-1 to TRBJ2-2, with unresolved D. The CDR3 spans 15 residues. Germline CDR1 MGHRA, CDR2 YSYEKL. V dropped 3 bases and J dropped 0 bases, with 8 bases sitting between them. The CDR3 DNA follows: TGCGCCAGCAGCCAGAGGACCACGAACACCGGGGAGCTGTTTTTT. Encoded protein: CASSQRTTNTGELFF.

The V gene is TRBV29-1, the J gene TRBJ2-1; 8 bases are a match to TRBD2. There are 18 residues in the CDR3. V was pared by 4 bases and J by 7 bases, with 21 bases of the junction left unmatched. CDR1 is SQVTM, CDR2 ANQGSEA, per germline. DNA of the CDR3: TGCAGCGTTGCAGCGGGGGTCCCCGTGGTTCATTCCCCAAATGAGCAGTTCTTC. Its protein product is CSVAAGVPVVHSPNEQFF.

This rearrangement joins TRBV5-1 to TRBJ2-1, with 13 bases that match TRBD2. Germline trimming cut 4 bases from V and 3 bases from J; bases unmatched to any gene: 4. Germline CDR1 is SGHRS and CDR2 is YFSETQ. The length of the CDR3 is 16 residues. The CDR3 coding sequence is TGCGCCAGCAGCCCCGGGACTAGCGGGGACTACAATGAGCAGTTCTTC. Its protein product is CASSPGTSGDYNEQFF.

The chain links TRBV12-3 or TRBV12-4 to TRBJ2-7; D gene unclear. The CDR3 covers 13 residues. Trimming cost V 0 bases and J 3 bases, with 6 bases left between them. The CDR3 reads CASSLARNYEQYF. The CDR3 nucleotides are TGTGCCAGCAGTTTAGCTAGAAACTACGAGCAGTACTTC.

The chain has TRBV7-9 and TRBJ2-7; TRBD1 or TRBD2 may be the D gene (5 bases each). The CDR3 contains 14 residues. V shed 5 bases and J shed 2 bases, with 13 bases lying between them. Per the germline V gene, CDR1 is SEHNR and CDR2 is FQNEAQ (reference sequence). Here the CDR3 reads CASSPSRDPYEQYF. CDR3 in DNA: TGTGCCAGCAGCCCTTCCAGGGACCCCTACGAGCAGTACTTC.

The chain carries TRBV20-1 and TRBJ2-7; D not certain. CDR1 DFQATT and CDR2 SNEGSKA come from the germline V gene (reference sequence). The CDR3 totals 11 residues. V shed 3 bases and J shed 2 bases, with 5 bases lying between them. This CDR3 is CSARFAYEQYF. CDR3 DNA sequence: TGCAGTGCTAGGTTTGCCTACGAGCAGTACTTC.

About this clonotype itself: This CDR3 is missing its conserved last phenylalanine or tryptophan, likely due to a read error. The chain links TRBV2 to TRBJ2-7; 7 bases align to TRBD2. The junction had 10 bases not matched to a gene; V was cut back by 5 bases and J by 0 bases. The CDR3 contains 16 residues. Germline V gives CDR1 SNHLY, CDR2 FYNNEI. The CDR3 spells CASSPMGRENSYEQYL. CDR3 DNA sequence: TGTGCCAGCAGTCCGATGGGGCGGGAGAACTCCTACGAGCAGTACCTC.

J is TRBJ2-7 and V is TRBV27; 10 bases map to TRBD1. Germline CDR1 reads MNHEY; CDR2 reads SMNVEV (reference sequence). With V trimmed by 3 bases and J by 2 bases, 10 bases remained unmatched. CDR3 length equals 17 residues. The CDR3 sequence: CASSFLRVGTGAYEQYF. As DNA, the CDR3 is TGTGCCAGCAGTTTTTTAAGGGTGGGGACAGGGGCCTACGAGCAGTACTTC.

This clonotype has just one count. The chain employs TRBV7-9 and TRBJ2-4; TRBD1 aligns across 10 bases. Trimming took 5 bases from V and 5 from J; bases not matched to a gene: 9. This CDR3 has 16 residues. Germline V gives CDR1 SEHNR, CDR2 FQNEAQ (reference sequence). CDR3 loop: CASSKSWDRGQNIQYF. The DNA for the CDR3 is TGTGCCAGCAGCAAATCATGGGACAGGGGACAAAACATTCAGTACTTC.

The chain has TRBV5-4 and TRBJ2-3, with 13 nucleotides matching TRBD2. Trimming cost V 3 bases and J 5 bases; bases outside gene matches: 3. Germline CDR1 SGHNT, CDR2 YYREEE (reference sequence). The CDR3 has 15 residues. The CDR3 sequence is CASSSWTSGGDTQYF. The CDR3 DNA reads TGTGCCAGCAGCTCCTGGACTAGCGGGGGAGATACGCAGTATTTT. The full variable domain, with the rest looked up from reference TRBV5-4 and TRBJ2-3, is ETGVTQSPTHLIKTRGQQVTLRCSSQSGHNTVSWYQQALGQGPQFIFQYYREEENGRGNFPPRFSGLQFPNYSSELNVNALELDDSALYLCASSSWTSGGDTQYFGPGTRLTVL.

This clonotype was seen just once. V gene TRBV6-1 combines with J gene TRBJ2-1, with TRBD1 matching over 7 bases. V was clipped by 6 bases and J by 4 bases; unmatched bases: 12. The CDR3 sequence is 16 residues long. CDR1 and CDR2 (germline): MNHNS, SASEGT. The CDR3 coding sequence is TGTGCCAGCAGCCCTCTGCCGGGGACAGAGTACAATGAGCAGTTCTTC. As protein: CASSPLPGTEYNEQFF.

The chain combines TRBV7-9 with TRBJ2-1, with D possibly being TRBD2 (6 bases). The CDR3 runs to 13 residues. The germline V and J ends were trimmed by 5 bases and 7 bases, with 12 bases remaining between them. Germline V gene sequence: CDR1 SEHNR, CDR2 FQNEAQ (reference sequence). CDR3: CASSQESGNEQFF. DNA of the CDR3: TGTGCCAGCAGCCAGGAGAGCGGGAATGAGCAGTTCTTC.